This entry lists 12 T cell receptor beta chains sequenced from one sample in a study of T cells in Graves' hyperthyroidism and ophthalmopathy. Amplified TCR beta CDR3 regions came from RNA transcripts. In the first-round RT-PCR of the TCR CDR3, the HTBI primer set was used. MiXCR, run by TCRdb on the multiplex PCR reads, gives a single entry per CDR3 protein. The table shows roughly 93,000 distinct CDR3 sequences, with around 42% occurring only once. Source material: peripheral blood or thyroid tissue (not recorded which). Source of these receptors: a woman aged 25 to 39 with Graves' hyperthyroidism.

About this clonotype: A much larger clonotype is one base distant, so this may be a read error. This rearrangement joins TRBV28 to TRBJ1-2; D ambiguous. The CDR3 sequence is 12 residues long. Germline V lookup: CDR1 MDHEN, CDR2 SYDVKM. The CDR3 DNA is TGTGTCAGCAGTTTGAACCCCTATGGCTACACCTTC. Translating gives CVSSLNPYGYTF.

Regarding this clonotype: One end of the junction varies from germline; a read error may be responsible. V gene TRBV14 combines with J gene TRBJ2-5, with D perhaps assigned TRBD1 or TRBD2 (6 bases each). Germline CDR1 reads SGHDN; CDR2 reads FVKESK. The CDR3 is made up of 15 amino acids. CDR3 protein: CASSPNDAGQGTQYF. For the CDR3, the DNA is TGTGCCAGCAGTCCAAATGACGCGGGACAAGGGACCCAGTACTTC.

Ten or more counts support this clonotype. V usage is TRBV5-1 and J usage is TRBJ2-3, with 7 bases fitting TRBD1. The CDR3 consists of 15 residues. CDR1 SGHRS and CDR2 YFSETQ come from the germline V gene. V gave up 1 base and J gave up 2 bases; unmatched junction bases: 4. The CDR3, as DNA: TGCGCCAGCAGCTTGTTTACAGGGGACACAGATACGCAGTATTTT. Protein: CASSLFTGDTDTQYF.

At least ten counts were recorded for this clonotype. The chain joins TRBV20-1 to TRBJ2-5; possibly TRBD1 for D (6 bases). From germline, CDR1 is DFQATT and CDR2 SNEGSKA (reference sequence). Trimming shortened V by 6 bases and J by 2 bases, and 10 bases separated the two germline ends. This CDR3 is built from 12 residues. CDR3 sequence reads: CSAATGQETQYF. The CDR3 coding sequence is TGCAGTGCCGCGACAGGTCAAGAGACCCAGTACTTC.

This clonotype has ten or more counts. This chain joins TRBV5-1 and TRBJ2-7, with D perhaps matching TRBD2 (5 bases). CDR3 length: 17 amino acids. Per germline, CDR1 SGHRS and CDR2 YFSETQ. V was clipped by 2 bases and J by 3 bases, with 21 bases between them. The CDR3 reads CASSLLCIRRLCYEQYF. Here the CDR3 DNA reads TGCGCCAGCAGCTTATTATGTATCCGGAGGCTATGCTACGAGCAGTACTTC.

Concerning this clonotype: One junction end disagrees with the germline gene, perhaps due to a read error. This rearrangement joins TRBV9 to TRBJ1-5; maybe TRBD1 (5 bases). Germline CDR1 and CDR2: SGDLS and YYNGEE. This CDR3 comprises 13 residues. CDR3 coding DNA: TGTGCCAGCAGCCTGGGGCACAATCAGCCCCAGCGTTTT. Protein product: CASSLGHNQPQRF.

By sample share, this clonotype is medium-sized. The J gene is TRBJ1-1, the V gene TRBV10-3, with 7 bases fitting TRBD1. This CDR3 has 16 residues. CDR1 and CDR2 from the germline V gene are ENHRY and SYGVKD. Losses at the gene ends were 6 bases for V and 0 bases for J; bases not matched to a gene: 10. In DNA form, the CDR3 reads TGTGCCATCAGGGACTGGGACAGAGCAATGAACACTGAAGCTTTCTTT. Its protein is CAIRDWDRAMNTEAFF.

This clonotype appeared many times. In DNA form, the CDR3 reads TGTGCCAGCACCCGAGAGGGGTATCAAGAGACCCAGTACTTC. Its protein is CASTREGYQETQYF. V is TRBV12-3 or TRBV12-4 and J is TRBJ2-5; D may correspond to TRBD1 or TRBD2 (5 bases each). The CDR3 totals 14 residues. V shed 7 bases and J shed 2 bases, with 14 bases lying between them.

As for this clonotype: At one end the junction does not follow the germline gene, possibly because of a read error. The chain combines TRBV29-1 with TRBJ1-2, with D tentatively TRBD1 (6 bases). Germline loops: CDR1 SQVTM, CDR2 ANQGSEA. CDR3 size: 14 residues. The CDR3 DNA is TGCGGCGTTGTGACGGGGGGCTCTAACTATGGCTACACCTTC. Translation gives CGVVTGGSNYGYTF.

At least ten counts were recorded for this clonotype. The rearrangement links TRBV7-2 to TRBJ2-6, with D hard to call. Germline values: CDR1 SGHTA, CDR2 FQGNSA. The V end was cut by 1 base, the J end by 0 bases, with 10 bases between. The CDR3 contains 17 residues. CDR3 sequence (DNA): TGTGCCAGCAGCTTAGTCGACTCTGCCTCTGGGGCCAACGTCCTGACTTTC. The encoded protein is CASSLVDSASGANVLTF.

The sample holds many counts of this clonotype. This chain links TRBV10-3 with TRBJ2-3; D not resolved. Germline loops: CDR1 ENHRY, CDR2 SYGVKD. Trimming stripped 5 bases from V and 3 bases from J, with 3 bases between. The CDR3 covers 11 residues. CDR3 protein: CAISQTDTQYF. The CDR3 DNA sequence: TGTGCCATCAGTCAAACAGATACGCAGTATTTT.

The V gene is TRBV7-3, the J gene TRBJ2-7; D is perhaps TRBD2 (6 bases). V lost 8 bases to trimming and J lost 6 bases, with 11 bases between them. This CDR3 has 11 amino acids. The V gene's germline CDR1 is SGHTA and CDR2 FQGTGA. The CDR3 reads CASGDGGEQYF. CDR3 DNA: TGTGCCAGCGGGGACGGGGGCGAGCAGTACTTC.